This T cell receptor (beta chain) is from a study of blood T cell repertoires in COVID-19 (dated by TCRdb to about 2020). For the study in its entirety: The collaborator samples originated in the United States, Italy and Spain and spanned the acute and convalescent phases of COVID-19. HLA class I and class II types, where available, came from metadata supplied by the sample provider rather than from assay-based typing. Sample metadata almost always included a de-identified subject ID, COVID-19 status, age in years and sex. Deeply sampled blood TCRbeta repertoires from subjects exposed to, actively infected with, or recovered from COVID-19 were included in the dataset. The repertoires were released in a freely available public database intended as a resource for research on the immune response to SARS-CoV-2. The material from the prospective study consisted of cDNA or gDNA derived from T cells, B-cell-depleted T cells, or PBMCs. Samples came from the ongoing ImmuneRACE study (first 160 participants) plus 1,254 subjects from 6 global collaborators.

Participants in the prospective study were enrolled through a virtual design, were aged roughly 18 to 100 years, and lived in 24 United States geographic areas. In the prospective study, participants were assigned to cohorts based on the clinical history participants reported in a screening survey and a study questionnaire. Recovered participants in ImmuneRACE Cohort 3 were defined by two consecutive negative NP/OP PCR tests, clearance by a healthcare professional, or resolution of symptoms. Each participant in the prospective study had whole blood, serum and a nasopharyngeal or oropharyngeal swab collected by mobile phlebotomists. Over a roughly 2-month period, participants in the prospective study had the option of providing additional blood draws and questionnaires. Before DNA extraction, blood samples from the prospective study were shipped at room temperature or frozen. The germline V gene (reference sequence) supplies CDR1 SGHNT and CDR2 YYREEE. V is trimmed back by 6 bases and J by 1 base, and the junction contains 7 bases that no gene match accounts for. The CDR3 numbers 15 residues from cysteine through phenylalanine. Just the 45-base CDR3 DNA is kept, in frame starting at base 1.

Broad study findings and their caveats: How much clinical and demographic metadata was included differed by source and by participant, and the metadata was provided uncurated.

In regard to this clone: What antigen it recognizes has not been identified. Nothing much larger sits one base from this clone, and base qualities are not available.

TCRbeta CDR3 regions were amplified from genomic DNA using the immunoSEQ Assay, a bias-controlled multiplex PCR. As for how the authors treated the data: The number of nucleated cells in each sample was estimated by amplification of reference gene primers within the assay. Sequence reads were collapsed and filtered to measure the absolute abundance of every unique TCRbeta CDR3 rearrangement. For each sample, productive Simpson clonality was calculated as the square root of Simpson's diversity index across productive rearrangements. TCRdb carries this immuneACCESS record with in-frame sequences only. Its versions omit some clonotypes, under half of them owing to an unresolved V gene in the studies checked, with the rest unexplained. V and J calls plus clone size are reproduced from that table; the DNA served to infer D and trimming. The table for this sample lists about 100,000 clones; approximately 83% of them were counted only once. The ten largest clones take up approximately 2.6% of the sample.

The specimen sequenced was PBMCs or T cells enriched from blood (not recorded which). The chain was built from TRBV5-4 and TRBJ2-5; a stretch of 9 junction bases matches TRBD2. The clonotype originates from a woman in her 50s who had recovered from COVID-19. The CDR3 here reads CASKKAGGTQETQYF. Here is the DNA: TGTGCCAGCAAAAAAGCGGGGGGCACCCAAGAGACCCAGTACTTC.